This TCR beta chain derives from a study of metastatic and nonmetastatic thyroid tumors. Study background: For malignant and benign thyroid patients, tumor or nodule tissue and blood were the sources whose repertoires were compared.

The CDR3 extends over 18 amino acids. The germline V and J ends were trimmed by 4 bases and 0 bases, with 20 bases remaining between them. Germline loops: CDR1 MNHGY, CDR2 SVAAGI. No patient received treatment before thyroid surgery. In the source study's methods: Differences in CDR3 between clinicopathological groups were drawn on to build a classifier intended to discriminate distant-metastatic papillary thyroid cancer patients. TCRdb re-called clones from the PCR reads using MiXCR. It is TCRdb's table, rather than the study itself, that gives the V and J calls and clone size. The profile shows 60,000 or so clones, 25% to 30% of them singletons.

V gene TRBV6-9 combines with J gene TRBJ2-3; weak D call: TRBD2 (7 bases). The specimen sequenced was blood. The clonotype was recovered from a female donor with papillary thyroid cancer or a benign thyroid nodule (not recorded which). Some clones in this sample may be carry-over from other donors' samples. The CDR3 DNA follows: TGTGCCAGCAGTTCCCGTATATTTCGGGGGGCAAGCACAGATACGCAGTATTTT. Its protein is CASSSRIFRGASTDTQYF.